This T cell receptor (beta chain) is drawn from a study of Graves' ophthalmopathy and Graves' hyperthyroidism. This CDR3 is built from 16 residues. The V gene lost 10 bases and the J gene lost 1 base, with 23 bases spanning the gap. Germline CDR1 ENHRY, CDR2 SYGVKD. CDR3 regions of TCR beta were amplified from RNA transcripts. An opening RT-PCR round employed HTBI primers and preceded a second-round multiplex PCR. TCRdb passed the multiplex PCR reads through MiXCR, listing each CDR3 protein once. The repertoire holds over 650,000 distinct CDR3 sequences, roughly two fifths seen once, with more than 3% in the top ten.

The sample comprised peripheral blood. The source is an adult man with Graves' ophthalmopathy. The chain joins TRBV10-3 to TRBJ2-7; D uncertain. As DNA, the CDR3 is TGTGCCAGCAGCTCACACCTCATCCATTTGTCCTACGAGCAGTACTTC. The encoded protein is CASSSHLIHLSYEQYF.